This T cell receptor beta chain is drawn from a study of long-term antiretroviral therapy in people with HIV. Comments on this clone: Its target is unknown.

Sequencing used immunoSEQ v3.0 at survey level. What sequencing targeted per sample was about 35,000-55,000 T-cell genomes. Repertoires were generated with immunoSEQ multiplex PCR, while TCRdb's copy carries only in-frame clones and drops some. The profile shows 39,000 or so clones, over 75% of them singletons. Study findings and constraints: Those clones which expanded before ART made up the dominant part of the repertoire at all time points. In HIV, the repertoires covered a tighter span of CDR3 lengths than in controls.

The CDR3 has 14 amino acids. From germline, CDR1 is SQVTM and CDR2 ANQGSEA. Between the trimmed V and J ends, which lost 4 bases and 9 bases, there was a span of 19 bases. The material was unsorted PBMCs, obtained 0.6 years after starting antiretroviral therapy. This TCR came from a young man with HIV. The rearrangement uses TRBV29-1 and TRBJ2-1; D gene ambiguous. The CDR3 protein is CSVVNENYRSEQFF. The CDR3 region has the DNA TGCAGCGTTGTAAACGAAAACTACAGAAGTGAGCAGTTCTTC.